These T cell receptor beta chains were read from a single sample in a study of blood T cell repertoires in COVID-19. Libraries were prepared by immunoSEQ multiplex PCR; TCRdb keeps only in-frame clonotypes and omits some of them. The table includes tens of thousands of clones, roughly 84% detected once. Sequenced input: peripheral blood. The source is a man in his fifties or sixties with active COVID-19. CDR3s include the opening cysteine and the closing phenylalanine or tryptophan. The order of the fields is clone size, D gene, V gene, J gene, CDR3 protein, CDR3 DNA. A D gene is named only where the DNA matches it firmly. A row's size may be missing; if present it is once, few, many or a size class.

.	.	TRBV3-1/TRBV3-2	TRBJ2-7	CASSLATSPSYEQYF	TGTGCCAGCAGCCTCGCGACATCCCCGTCCTACGAGCAGTACTTC
few	TRBD1	TRBV5-8	TRBJ1-1	CASSFPDREINTEAFF	TGTGCCAGCAGCTTCCCTGACAGGGAAATAAACACTGAAGCTTTCTTT
.	TRBD1	TRBV5-6	TRBJ2-5	CASSLVDRDRQETQYF	TGTGCCAGCAGCTTAGTCGATCGGGACAGACAAGAGACCCAGTACTTC
.	TRBD1	TRBV7-9	TRBJ2-7	CASSAGTGVNEQYF	TGTGCCAGCAGCGCCGGGACAGGGGTGAATGAGCAGTACTTC
.	.	TRBV10-2	TRBJ1-3	CASRKTGSGNTIYF	TGCGCCAGTAGAAAGACAGGATCAGGAAACACCATATATTTT
.	.	TRBV18	TRBJ2-1	CASSPLDTNYNEQFF	TGTGCCAGCTCACCGCTGGACACAAATTACAATGAGCAGTTCTTC
few	TRBD2	TRBV7-8	TRBJ2-1	CASSLAPGREREQFF	TGTGCCAGCAGCTTAGCGCCCGGGAGGGAGCGTGAGCAGTTCTTC
.	TRBD1	TRBV5-6	TRBJ2-5	CASSLYRGRAETQYF	TGTGCCAGCAGCTTATACAGGGGGCGGGCAGAGACCCAGTACTTC
.	TRBD2	TRBV24-1	TRBJ2-1	CATSDLAGVSYNEQFF	TGTGCCACCAGTGACCTAGCGGGAGTATCGTACAATGAGCAGTTCTTC
.	.	TRBV11-2	TRBJ2-1	CASSLDWLAYNEQFF	TGTGCCAGCAGCTTAGATTGGCTAGCCTACAATGAGCAGTTCTTC
.	.	TRBV18	TRBJ2-3	CASSPTGTKKGTDTQYF	TGTGCCAGCTCACCTACCGGGACAAAAAAAGGCACAGATACGCAGTATTTT
.	.	TRBV2	TRBJ2-5	CARRIQVGETQYF	TGTGCCAGGCGGATACAGGTCGGTGAGACCCAGTACTTC
.	.	TRBV7-9	TRBJ1-5	CASSLRDQPQHF	TGTGCCAGCAGCTTGAGGGATCAGCCCCAGCATTTT
many	.	TRBV12-3/TRBV12-4	TRBJ2-2	CASSFYPGELFF	TGTGCCAGCAGTTTTTATCCCGGGGAGCTGTTTTTT
.	.	TRBV4-1	TRBJ1-2	CASSQVRPYDGYTF	TGCGCCAGCAGCCAAGTGAGGCCATATGATGGCTACACCTTC
.	TRBD2	TRBV18	TRBJ2-3	CASSPTLAASTDTQYF	TGTGCCAGCTCCCCAACACTAGCGGCTAGCACAGATACGCAGTATTTT
.	.	TRBV7-2	TRBJ1-1	CASSLQGTGNTEAFF	TGTGCCAGCAGCTTACAGGGGACGGGGAACACTGAAGCTTTCTTT
once	TRBD2	TRBV2	TRBJ2-1	CASSEEALSGNEQFF	TGTGCCAGCAGTGAAGAGGCCCTTAGCGGGAATGAGCAGTTCTTC
.	TRBD1	TRBV11-2	TRBJ2-7	CASSWDSNYEQYF	TGTGCCAGCAGCTGGGACAGCAACTACGAGCAGTACTTC
.	TRBD2	TRBV15	TRBJ2-5	CATSPEASGTQETQYF	TGTGCCACCAGCCCTGAGGCTAGCGGGACCCAAGAGACCCAGTACTTC
.	.	TRBV5-4	TRBJ1-3	CASSAGGSSGNTIYF	TGTGCCAGCAGCGCAGGAGGCAGTTCTGGAAACACCATATATTTT
.	.	TRBV6-5	TRBJ1-3	CASSLDRSSGNTIYF	TGTGCCAGCAGCCTAGACCGGAGCTCTGGAAACACCATATATTTT
once	.	TRBV19	TRBJ2-7	CASSILARGNSYEQYF	TGTGCCAGTAGTATTTTAGCGCGGGGAAACTCCTACGAGCAGTACTTC
.	.	TRBV9	TRBJ1-2	CASSVGGGAQNTYGYTF	TGTGCCAGCAGCGTAGGAGGTGGGGCCCAAAACACCTATGGCTACACCTTC
.	TRBD1	TRBV15	TRBJ1-2	CATSRDPTGGVYGYTF	TGTGCCACCAGCAGAGATCCGACAGGGGGCGTCTATGGCTACACCTTC
.	TRBD1	TRBV2	TRBJ1-4	CASSRQGFGEKLFF	TGTGCCAGCAGTCGACAGGGGTTTGGGGAAAAACTGTTTTTT
.	.	TRBV11-2	TRBJ2-5	CASSAGTVKETQYF	TGTGCCAGCAGCGCAGGGACTGTCAAAGAGACCCAGTACTTC
.	TRBD1	TRBV6-2/TRBV6-3	TRBJ2-7	CASSYSGTGGYEQYF	TGTGCCAGCAGTTACTCTGGGACAGGGGGTTACGAGCAGTACTTC
few	.	TRBV9	TRBJ1-3	CASSVGGTGSSGNTIYF	TGTGCCAGCAGCGTAGGTGGGACCGGGAGCTCTGGAAACACCATATATTTT
.	TRBD1	TRBV2	TRBJ1-6	CASGYRGGSPLHF	TGTGCCAGTGGGTACAGGGGTGGTTCACCCCTCCACTTT
.	.	TRBV5-1	TRBJ2-1	CASSVRGTSYNEQFF	TGCGCCAGCAGTGTCCGGGGAACTAGTTACAATGAGCAGTTCTTC
.	.	TRBV7-2	TRBJ2-3	CASSVMGGGPDTQYF	TGTGCCAGCAGCGTAATGGGGGGTGGCCCAGATACGCAGTATTTT
.	.	TRBV5-1	TRBJ1-4	CASSLAGSNEKLFF	TGCGCCAGCAGCTTGGCAGGGTCTAATGAAAAACTGTTTTTT
.	TRBD2	TRBV11-1	TRBJ2-2	CASSWTSYSGELFF	TGTGCCAGCAGCTGGACTAGTTACTCCGGGGAGCTGTTTTTT
few	.	TRBV28	TRBJ1-3	CASSSTWGGSGNTIYF	TGTGCCAGCAGTAGTACTTGGGGGGGTAGTGGAAACACCATATATTTT
few	TRBD1	TRBV9	TRBJ2-5	CASSVAGTGPETQYF	TGTGCCAGCAGCGTAGCAGGGACAGGTCCAGAGACCCAGTACTTC
.	.	TRBV10-2	TRBJ1-5	CASSDRNSNQPQHF	TGCGCCAGCAGCGACAGGAATAGCAATCAGCCCCAGCATTTT
.	TRBD1	TRBV28	TRBJ2-7	CATTYPGTGAYEQYF	TGTGCCACCACTTACCCGGGGACAGGAGCCTACGAGCAGTACTTC
.	.	TRBV2	TRBJ1-1	CASSEVRGGNTEAFF	TGTGCCAGCAGTGAAGTCAGGGGCGGGAACACTGAAGCTTTCTTT
.	.	TRBV25-1	TRBJ1-3	CASSGLLGRGNGNTIYF	TGTGCCAGCAGTGGCCTACTAGGCAGGGGAAACGGAAACACCATATATTTT
.	.	TRBV9	TRBJ2-1	CASSVASVSYNEQFF	TGTGCCAGCAGCGTAGCATCGGTCTCCTACAATGAGCAGTTCTTC
.	.	TRBV3-1/TRBV3-2	TRBJ1-3	CASSAGPSKLVYTIYF	TGTGCCAGCAGTGCGGGACCCTCAAAGTTGGTGTACACCATATATTTT
once	TRBD2	TRBV4-2	TRBJ2-5	CASSQDLASGGRRQETQYF	TGTGCCAGCAGCCAAGATTTGGCTAGCGGGGGGCGACGCCAAGAGACCCAGTACTTC